These T cell receptor beta chains were read from a single sample in a study of T cell repertoires in cytomegalovirus infection. MiXCR, applied by TCRdb to the reads, yields one record per CDR3 protein. The sample holds around 250,000 distinct CDR3 sequences; more than 15% are singletons and the top ten take roughly 50%. Sequencing was carried out using CD8+ T cells from PBMCs. All receptors come from a human donor in good health (CMV status not recorded). Some clones in this sample may be carry-over from other donors' samples. The CDR3 runs from the conserved cysteine through the conserved F or W. D genes are given only for firm matches. Size is stated for part of the rows, as once, few or many counts, or as a class when the clone is expanded.

J	length	V	D	size	CDR3	DNA
TRBJ1-2	14	TRBV20-1	TRBD1	few	CSARNRGDVSGYTF	TGCAGTGCTAGGAACAGGGGGGACGTAAGTGGCTACACCTTC
TRBJ2-1	13	TRBV19	NA	few	CASTGVSYNEQFF	TGTGCCAGCACGGGGGTTTCCTACAATGAGCAGTTCTTC
TRBJ1-1	16	TRBV7-8	NA	many	CASSLGGLWGDTEAFF	TGTGCCAGCAGCTTAGGGGGACTCTGGGGGGACACTGAAGCTTTCTTT
TRBJ2-1	16	TRBV7-2	TRBD2	many	CASWTSGGASLTEQFF	TGTGCCAGCTGGACTAGCGGGGGGGCTAGCTTGACTGAGCAGTTCTTC
TRBJ2-1	17	TRBV7-8	NA	many	CASSRPPTVDSYNEQFF	TGTGCCAGCAGCCGACCCCCGACAGTAGACTCCTACAATGAGCAGTTCTTC
TRBJ1-5	17	TRBV20-1	NA	few	CSARGRGDESYYQPQHF	TGCAGTGCTAGGGGTCGGGGGGACGAGTCGTATTATCAGCCCCAGCATTTT
TRBJ2-1	15	TRBV19	NA	many	CASSPLYREDHEQFF	TGTGCCAGTAGTCCCTTGTACAGGGAGGACCATGAGCAGTTCTTC
TRBJ2-7	16	TRBV27	NA	NA	CASSLSIRTDYYEQYF	TGTGCCAGCAGTTTATCGATTAGGACAGACTACTACGAGCAGTACTTC
TRBJ2-1	14	TRBV2	NA	few	CASSKSGPYNEQFF	TGTGCCAGCAGTAAGAGCGGCCCTTACAATGAGCAGTTCTTC
TRBJ2-1	12	TRBV7-8	NA	many	CASSPISREQFF	TGTGCCAGCAGCCCAATCTCGCGTGAGCAGTTCTTC
TRBJ1-1	14	TRBV6-1	NA	many	CASSEWGSGTEAFF	TGTGCCAGCAGTGAATGGGGGAGTGGCACTGAAGCTTTCTTT
TRBJ1-2	15	TRBV2	TRBD1	NA	CASSVQTGANYGYTF	TGTGCCAGCAGTGTTCAGACAGGGGCCAACTATGGCTACACCTTC
TRBJ1-1	15	TRBV7-8	NA	many	CASSAHEERGAEAFF	TGTGCCAGCAGCGCGCACGAGGAAAGAGGCGCTGAAGCTTTCTTT
TRBJ2-1	12	TRBV12-3/TRBV12-4	NA	many	CASSLVGVEQFF	TGTGCCAGCAGTTTAGTTGGGGTTGAGCAGTTCTTC
TRBJ2-7	14	TRBV7-3	NA	few	CASSLTGGSGEQYF	TGTGCCAGCAGCTTAACGGGGGGCTCGGGGGAGCAGTACTTC
TRBJ2-5	15	TRBV7-6	NA	NA	CASRRKRVEQETQYF	TGTGCCAGCAGAAGGAAGCGGGTTGAACAAGAGACCCAGTACTTC
TRBJ2-1	14	TRBV12-3/TRBV12-4	NA	many	CASSSPGAHNEQFF	TGTGCCAGCAGTTCCCCCGGGGCCCACAATGAGCAGTTCTTC
TRBJ2-3	16	TRBV28	TRBD1	many	CASSHRTGWNTDTQYF	TGTGCCAGCAGTCATCGGACAGGATGGAACACAGATACGCAGTATTTT
TRBJ1-2	11	TRBV29-1	NA	many	CSVVSGAGYTF	TGCAGCGTTGTTTCCGGGGCTGGCTACACCTTC
TRBJ2-1	17	TRBV5-6	TRBD2	NA	CASSLSGGLNSYNEQFF	TGTGCCAGCAGCTTAAGCGGGGGGTTAAACTCCTACAATGAGCAGTTCTTC
TRBJ2-7	15	TRBV4-1	NA	NA	CASSQAETALYEQYF	TGCGCCAGCAGCCAAGCGGAGACAGCCCTATACGAGCAGTACTTC
TRBJ1-2	17	TRBV6-6	TRBD1	few	CASSYTNRDRGRYGYTF	TGTGCCAGCAGTTACACAAACCGGGACAGGGGACGCTATGGCTACACCTTC
TRBJ2-7	17	TRBV4-2	TRBD1	NA	CASSHTTTGTGGHEQYF	TGTGCCAGCAGCCATACTACAACCGGGACAGGGGGCCACGAGCAGTACTTC
TRBJ2-3	18	TRBV7-8	TRBD1	many	CASSPYRGGQGIGDTQYF	TGTGCCAGCAGCCCGTACCGAGGGGGACAGGGGATAGGAGATACGCAGTATTTT
TRBJ1-1	15	TRBV7-9	NA	few	CASSVASTGNTEAFF	TGTGCCAGCAGCGTAGCCTCGACCGGGAACACTGAAGCTTTCTTT
TRBJ1-1	15	TRBV6-6	NA	many	CASSYSKTANTEAFF	TGTGCCAGCAGTTACTCGAAGACAGCTAACACTGAAGCTTTCTTT